The rows below give T cell receptor beta chains drawn from one sample of a study of lymphopenia after photon versus proton radiotherapy. Assay: immunoSEQ multiplex PCR; the TCRdb copy retains only in-frame clones and omits some. The table lists 37,000 or so clones, about 86% of them singletons, with 10% to 13% in the top ten. The material sequenced was peripheral blood, taken from a patient treated with proton-based radiotherapy. The receptor source for this set is a woman aged 70-85 years with pancreatic cancer. Some clones in this sample may be carry-over from other donors' samples. Both conserved end residues are part of each CDR3. The D gene is left open where the match is weak.

d_call | j_call | v_call | cdr3_aa
- | TRBJ2-7 | TRBV7-9 | CASSLRQFYEQYF
TRBD1 | TRBJ2-6 | TRBV7-2 | CASSMAPGQGPSGANVLTF
TRBD2 | TRBJ2-4 | TRBV9 | CASSVGLAGGGSKNIQYF
- | TRBJ2-2 | TRBV29-1 | CSVEGRAGELFF
- | TRBJ1-6 | TRBV7-9 | CASSLVGASYLHF
TRBD2 | TRBJ2-1 | TRBV6-5 | CASSGTGLGNNEQFF
TRBD2 | TRBJ2-2 | TRBV9 | CASSVGLAGGVGELFF
- | TRBJ1-1 | TRBV6-4 | CASSRDGNTEAFF
TRBD1 | TRBJ2-7 | TRBV15 | CATSPDRGPVYEQYF
TRBD1 | TRBJ1-4 | TRBV6-5 | CASRGTGGGEKLFF
TRBD2 | TRBJ2-2 | TRBV5-1 | CASTLGLADNTGELFF
TRBD2 | TRBJ2-5 | TRBV2 | CASKFGRAPQETQYF
- | TRBJ2-3 | TRBV5-4 | CASSPTPDTQYF
- | TRBJ1-5 | TRBV6-5 | CATSRGDGSNQPQHF
TRBD2 | TRBJ2-3 | TRBV7-3 | CASSLKGTSGSQDTQYF
- | TRBJ1-1 | TRBV7-2 | CASSLQSEAFF
TRBD1 | TRBJ1-2 | TRBV30 | CAWSQGQIYGYTF
- | TRBJ2-2 | TRBV7-9 | CASLAGSFTGELFF
TRBD1 | TRBJ1-1 | TRBV28 | CASSIIFGQGATEAFF
TRBD2 | TRBJ2-3 | TRBV4-2 | CASSQERAGGLGDTQYF
TRBD1 | TRBJ2-6 | TRBV5-1 | CASSQTGLSGANVLTF
- | TRBJ1-1 | TRBV5-1 | CASSLVGYGGDTEAFF
TRBD1 | TRBJ1-3 | TRBV9 | CASSGQGLAGNTIYF
TRBD1 | TRBJ1-4 | TRBV27 | CASSFLPGQQNEKLFF
- | TRBJ1-2 | TRBV27 | CASSLFGGRVRSYTF
- | TRBJ2-2 | TRBV7-2 | CASSLNSVTGELFF
- | TRBJ2-5 | TRBV7-8 | CASSLTGQGLSQETQYF
TRBD2 | TRBJ2-5 | TRBV5-1 | CASSLSSGVQETQYF
- | TRBJ1-3 | TRBV5-1 | CASSPRGGDVGNTIYF
TRBD1 | TRBJ2-1 | TRBV29-1 | CSVGQHLVGEQFF
- | TRBJ2-5 | TRBV5-6 | CASSLADLGPVQETQYF
TRBD2 | TRBJ2-7 | TRBV6-1 | CASRTSNYEQYF
TRBD2 | TRBJ2-1 | TRBV25-1 | CASSEAGGQNIEQFF
TRBD2 | TRBJ2-1 | TRBV28 | CASSLTSGGWNEQFF
- | TRBJ2-2 | TRBV28 | CASRQGISNTGELFF
- | TRBJ2-3 | TRBV7-9 | CASSLGDSTDTQYF
- | TRBJ2-2 | TRBV2 | CASSFDSANTGELFF
- | TRBJ1-2 | TRBV30 | CAWSVHGGLGGGYTF